This TCR beta chain was recorded in a study of cytomegalovirus exposure and HLA in healthy donors. Overall study findings and caveats: The authors confirmed in vitro that a few CMV-associated chains were specific for CMV antigens.

The study sampled nominally healthy donors, though unrecorded immune exposures were likely. This clone was counted a few times. Its antigen remains unknown. Researchers ran the PCR with 60 Vbeta and 13 Jbeta primers. In the authors' methods: Later analysis identified 65 million to 80 million unique TCR beta chains, about 10 million shared. Assay used: immunoSEQ multiplex PCR; TCRdb lists only in-frame clones, some missing. Clonal size and the V and J genes are those of that table, whereas D and trimming came from the DNA. This sample has about 120,000 clones, with around 84% found just once. Germline V gene lookup returns CDR1 SGHRS and CDR2 YFSETQ. V was shortened by 2 bases and J by 6 bases, with 14 bases between the two germline ends. CDR3 length equals 15 residues.

The V gene is TRBV5-1, the J gene TRBJ2-2, with a weak D call TRBD1 (5 bases). The clonotype originates from a woman under 40 in good health and CMV-seropositive. The specimen was PBMCs. The CDR3 DNA reads as TGCGCCAGCAGCTTACAGGACCTGGGCGCCGGGGAGCTGTTTTTT. Protein product: CASSLQDLGAGELFF.